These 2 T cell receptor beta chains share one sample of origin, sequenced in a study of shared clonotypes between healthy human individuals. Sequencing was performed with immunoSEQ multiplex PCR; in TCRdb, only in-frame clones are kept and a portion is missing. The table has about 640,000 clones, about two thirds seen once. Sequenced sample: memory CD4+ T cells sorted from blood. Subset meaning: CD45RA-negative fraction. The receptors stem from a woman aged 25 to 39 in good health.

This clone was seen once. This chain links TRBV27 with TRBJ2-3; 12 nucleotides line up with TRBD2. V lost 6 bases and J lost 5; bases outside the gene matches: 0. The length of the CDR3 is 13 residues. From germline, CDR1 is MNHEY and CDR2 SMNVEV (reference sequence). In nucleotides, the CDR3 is TGTGCCAGCAGACTAGCGGGAGGAGATACGCAGTATTTT. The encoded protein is CASRLAGGDTQYF.

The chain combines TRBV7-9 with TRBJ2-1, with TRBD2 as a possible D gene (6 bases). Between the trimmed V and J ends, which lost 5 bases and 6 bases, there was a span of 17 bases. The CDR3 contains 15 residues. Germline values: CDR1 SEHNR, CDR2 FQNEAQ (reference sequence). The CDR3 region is CASSRGNISPNEQFF. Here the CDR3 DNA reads TGTGCCAGCAGCCGGGGGAATATTTCTCCCAATGAGCAGTTCTTC.